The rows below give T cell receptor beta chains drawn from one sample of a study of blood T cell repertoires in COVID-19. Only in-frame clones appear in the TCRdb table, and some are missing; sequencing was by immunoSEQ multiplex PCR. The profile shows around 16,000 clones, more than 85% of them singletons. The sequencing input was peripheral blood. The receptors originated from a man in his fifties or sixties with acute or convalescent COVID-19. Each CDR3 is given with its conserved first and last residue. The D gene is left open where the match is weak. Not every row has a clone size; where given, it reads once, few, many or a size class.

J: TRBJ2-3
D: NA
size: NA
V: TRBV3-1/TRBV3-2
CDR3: CASSQSTDTQYF
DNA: TGTGCCAGCAGCCAATCAACAGATACGCAGTATTTT

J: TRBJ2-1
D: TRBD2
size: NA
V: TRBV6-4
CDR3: CASSTTSGIGEQFF
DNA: TGTGCCAGCAGTACGACTAGCGGGATAGGTGAGCAGTTCTTC

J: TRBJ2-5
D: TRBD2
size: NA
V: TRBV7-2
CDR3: CASSKTSGGEETQYF
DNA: TGTGCCAGCAGCAAAACTAGCGGGGGGGAGGAGACCCAGTACTTC

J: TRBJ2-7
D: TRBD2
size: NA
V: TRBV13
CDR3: CASSARTSGESYEQYF
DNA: TGTGCCAGCAGCGCCCGGACTAGCGGGGAATCCTACGAGCAGTACTTC

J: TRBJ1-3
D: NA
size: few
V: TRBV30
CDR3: CAWRGFPGGGNTIYF
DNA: TGTGCCTGGAGGGGTTTTCCGGGAGGTGGAAACACCATATATTTT

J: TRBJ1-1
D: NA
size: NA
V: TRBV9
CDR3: CASSVDSGMNTEAFF
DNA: TGTGCCAGCAGCGTAGATTCAGGAATGAACACTGAAGCTTTCTTT

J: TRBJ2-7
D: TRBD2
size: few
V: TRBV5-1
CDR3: CASSLDTAGGPEQYF
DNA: TGCGCCAGCAGCTTGGACACAGCGGGAGGACCCGAGCAGTACTTC

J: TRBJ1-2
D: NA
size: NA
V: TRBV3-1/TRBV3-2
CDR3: CASSQEWGVGGYTF
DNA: TGTGCCAGCAGCCAAGAGTGGGGGGTCGGTGGCTACACCTTC

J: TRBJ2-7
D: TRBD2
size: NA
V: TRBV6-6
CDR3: CASRGLAGAQYEQYF
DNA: TGTGCCAGCAGAGGACTAGCGGGGGCACAGTACGAGCAGTACTTC

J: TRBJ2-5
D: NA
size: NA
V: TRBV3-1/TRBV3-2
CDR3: CASSQSGPQETQYF
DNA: TGTGCCAGCAGCCAATCGGGTCCCCAAGAGACCCAGTACTTC

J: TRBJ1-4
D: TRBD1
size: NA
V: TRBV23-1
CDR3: CASRWDRGDEKLFF
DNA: TGCGCCAGCAGGTGGGACAGGGGGGATGAAAAACTGTTTTTT

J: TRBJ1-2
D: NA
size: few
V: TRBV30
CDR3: CAWSQAGLAYGYTF
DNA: TGTGCCTGGAGTCAAGCGGGTCTCGCCTATGGCTACACCTTC

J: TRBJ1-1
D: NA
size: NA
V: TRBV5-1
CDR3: CASSRAREGTEAFF
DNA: TGCGCCAGCAGCCGTGCGAGGGAAGGCACTGAAGCTTTCTTT

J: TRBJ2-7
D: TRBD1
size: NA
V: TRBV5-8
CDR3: CASSPRTGTYEQYF
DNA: TGTGCCAGCAGCCCACGGACAGGTACCTACGAGCAGTACTTC

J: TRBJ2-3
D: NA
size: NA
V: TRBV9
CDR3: CASSVTRQSTNTDTQYF
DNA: TGTGCCAGCAGCGTAACACGACAGAGCACTAACACAGATACGCAGTATTTT

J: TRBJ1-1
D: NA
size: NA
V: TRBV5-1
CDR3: CASSFKGGGTEAFF
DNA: TGCGCCAGCAGCTTCAAGGGTGGAGGCACTGAAGCTTTCTTT

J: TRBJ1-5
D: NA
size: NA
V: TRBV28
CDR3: CASSYTEGRRNQPQHF
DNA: TGTGCCAGCAGTTATACAGAAGGGAGGCGCAATCAGCCCCAGCATTTT

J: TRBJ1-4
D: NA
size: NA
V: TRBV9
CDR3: CASSVDGSGNEKLFF
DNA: TGTGCCAGCAGCGTAGACGGATCGGGTAATGAAAAACTGTTTTTT

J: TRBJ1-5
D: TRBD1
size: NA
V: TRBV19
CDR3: CASSIQGWDRPGNQPQHF
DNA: TGTGCCAGTAGTATACAGGGATGGGACAGGCCGGGCAATCAGCCCCAGCATTTT

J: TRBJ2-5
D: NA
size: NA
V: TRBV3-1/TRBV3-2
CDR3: CASSQRAEGETQYF
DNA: TGTGCCAGCAGCCAAAGAGCGGAGGGGGAGACCCAGTACTTC